Below, one T cell receptor (beta chain) is given with its context. This specimen includes other DNA sequences encoding the same CDR3. This sample is drawn from a study of shared clonotypes between healthy human individuals. The wider study: Plates per donor: three CD4 naive, three CD4 memory, two CD8 naive, one CD8 memory.

The protocol was immunoSEQ multiplex PCR, while the TCRdb copy is restricted to in-frame clones and leaves out a portion. This sample carries millions of clones, about 95% of them seen once, and the ten largest clones take 0.13%. This clonotype was obtained from a man aged 18-30 years in good health. Source material: naive CD4+ T cells sorted from blood. As to subset: CD45RA+ positively selected.

CDR3 coding DNA: TGTGCCAGCAGCCAAGTTGGTCTTCTAGAGACCCAGTACTTC. Translating it yields CASSQVGLLETQYF. The rearrangement links TRBV14 to TRBJ2-5; no reliable D call. The ends were cut back, 1 base at V and 4 bases at J, with 10 bases in the middle. CDR1 is SGHDN and CDR2 is FVKESK in the germline V gene. This CDR3 has 14 amino acids.